The entry that follows covers one T cell receptor beta chain sequence. This sample was taken from a study of blood T cell repertoires in COVID-19. On the study more broadly: The analysed material was cDNA or gDNA that came from T cells, B-cell-depleted T cells, or PBMCs.

TCRdb's table, derived via immunoSEQ multiplex PCR, lists solely in-frame clones and lacks some. The sample consists of under 500,000 clones, more than 85% of them appearing once. The length of the CDR3 is 15 residues. V gave up 2 bases and J gave up 0 bases, with 10 bases separating them. Germline lookup yields CDR1 SGHRS and CDR2 YFSETQ. The material sequenced was peripheral blood. This TCR was sampled from a woman aged 25 to 39 with acute or convalescent COVID-19. The V gene is TRBV5-1, the J gene TRBJ2-3, with D possibly matching TRBD1 (5 bases). CDR3 DNA sequence: TGCGCCAGCAGCTTACCGACAGATAGCACAGATACGCAGTATTTT. Protein product: CASSLPTDSTDTQYF.